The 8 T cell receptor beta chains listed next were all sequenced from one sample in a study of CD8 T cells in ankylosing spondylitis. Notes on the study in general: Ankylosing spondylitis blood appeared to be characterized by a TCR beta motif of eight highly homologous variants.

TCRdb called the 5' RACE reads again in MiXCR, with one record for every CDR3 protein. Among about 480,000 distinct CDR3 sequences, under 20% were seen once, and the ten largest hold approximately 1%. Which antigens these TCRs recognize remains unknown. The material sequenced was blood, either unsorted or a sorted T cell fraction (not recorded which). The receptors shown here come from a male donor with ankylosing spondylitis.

The CDR3 sequence is CAWNPGSGANVLTF. Here the CDR3 DNA reads TGTGCCTGGAACCCAGGGAGTGGGGCCAACGTCCTGACTTTC. This chain connects TRBV30 to TRBJ2-6; D tentatively fits TRBD1 or TRBD2 (5 bases each). Germline CDR1 GTSNPN, CDR2 SVGIG (reference sequence). CDR3 length: 14 residues. V dropped 4 bases and J dropped 3 bases, with 10 bases sitting between them.

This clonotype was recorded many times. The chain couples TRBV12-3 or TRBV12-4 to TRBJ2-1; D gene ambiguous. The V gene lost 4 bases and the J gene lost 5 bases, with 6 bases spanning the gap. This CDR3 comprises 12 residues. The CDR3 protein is CASSSRDNEQFF. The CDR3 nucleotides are TGTGCCAGCAGTTCCCGGGACAATGAGCAGTTCTTC.

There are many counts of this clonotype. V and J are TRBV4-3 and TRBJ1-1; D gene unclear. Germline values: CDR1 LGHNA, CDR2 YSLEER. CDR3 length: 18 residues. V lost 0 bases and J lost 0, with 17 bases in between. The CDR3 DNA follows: TGCGCCAGCAGCCAAGAGTGGACGCAGGTCCAAATGAACACTGAAGCTTTCTTT. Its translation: CASSQEWTQVQMNTEAFF.

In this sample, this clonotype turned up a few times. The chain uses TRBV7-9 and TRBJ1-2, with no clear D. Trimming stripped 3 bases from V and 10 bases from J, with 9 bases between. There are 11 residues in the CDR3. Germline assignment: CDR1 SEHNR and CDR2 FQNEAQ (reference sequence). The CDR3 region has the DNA TGTGCCAGCAGCTTGAGCGCGGACTACACCTTC. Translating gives CASSLSADYTF.

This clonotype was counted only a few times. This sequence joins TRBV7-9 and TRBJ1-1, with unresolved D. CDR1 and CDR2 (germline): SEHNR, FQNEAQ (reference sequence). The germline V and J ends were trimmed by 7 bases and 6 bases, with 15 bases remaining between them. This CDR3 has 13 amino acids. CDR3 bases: TGTGCCAGCACCCAAATTTCAGGAGCTGAAGCTTTCTTT. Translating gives CASTQISGAEAFF.

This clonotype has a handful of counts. The CDR3 sequence: CASSGRGDTYEQYF. Written as DNA, the CDR3 is TGTGCCAGCAGTGGACGGGGGGACACCTACGAGCAGTACTTC. V gene TRBV2 combines with J gene TRBJ2-7, with a possible D match to TRBD2 (7 bases). The germline CDR1 and CDR2 sequences are SNHLY and FYNNEI. V dropped 4 bases and J dropped 2 bases, with 12 bases sitting between them. This CDR3 comprises 14 residues.

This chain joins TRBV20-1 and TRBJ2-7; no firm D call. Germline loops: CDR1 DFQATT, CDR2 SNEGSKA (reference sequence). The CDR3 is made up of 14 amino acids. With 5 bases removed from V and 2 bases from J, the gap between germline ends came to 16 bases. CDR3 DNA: TGCAGTGCTCAGACACCACAGAGGACCTACGAGCAGTACTTC. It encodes CSAQTPQRTYEQYF.

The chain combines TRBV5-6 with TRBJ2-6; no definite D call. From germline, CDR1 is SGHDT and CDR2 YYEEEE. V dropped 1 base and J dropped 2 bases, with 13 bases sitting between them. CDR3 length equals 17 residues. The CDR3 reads CASSLFKGSTGANVLTF. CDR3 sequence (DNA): TGTGCCAGCAGCTTGTTTAAGGGATCGACTGGGGCCAACGTCCTGACTTTC.